The clone carrying this T cell receptor (beta chain) was detected only a few times. The data are from a study of blood T cell repertoires in COVID-19. Study-wide background: The United States, Italy and Spain were the sources of the acute and convalescent COVID-19 samples. T cells, B-cell-depleted T cells, or PBMCs provided the cDNA or gDNA that served as material.

Germline CDR1 reads MDHEN; CDR2 reads SYDVKM. The CDR3 is 17 residues long. V shed 6 bases, J shed 1 base, and the junction held 10 bases outside the gene matches. Under the authors' procedure: The assay estimated nucleated cells by amplifying reference gene primers. TCRdb's copy holds only in-frame clones and misses some; the assay was immunoSEQ multiplex PCR. V and J calls and clone size are as listed in that table; D and trimming were resolved from the DNA. The repertoire holds a few hundred thousand clones, with 87% as singletons. The sequencing sample was made of peripheral blood. The receptor was isolated from a woman in her forties or fifties with acute or convalescent COVID-19. This chain joins TRBV28 and TRBJ2-2, with TRBD1 identical over 8 bases. CDR3 protein: CASSPDRTGRNTGELFF. The CDR3 nucleotides read TGTGCCAGCAGCCCGGATCGGACAGGGCGGAACACCGGGGAGCTGTTTTTT. The full variable domain, its missing parts supplied by reference TRBV28 and TRBJ2-2, is DVKVTQSSRYLVKRTGEKVFLECVQDMDHENMFWYRQDPGLGLRLIYFSYDVKMKEKGDIPEGYSVSREKKERFSLILESASTNQTSMYLCASSPDRTGRNTGELFFGEGSRLTVL.